A selection of T cell receptor beta chains follows, all from one sample in a study of shared T cell receptors in the human thymus. Here immunoSEQ multiplex PCR was the method, and the copy in TCRdb shows in-frame clones only, minus some. Counted here are 640,000 or so clones, over 75% occurring once; the ten biggest clones make up 0.0094%. The same specimen was also included in a second study, on human thymus T cells.

Sequenced: thymocytes. Every receptor here comes from a boy younger than two with a congenital heart defect. Each CDR3 is given with its conserved first and last residue. Fields, in order: J gene, clone size, D gene, V gene, CDR3 DNA, CDR3 protein. D genes are given only for firm matches. Only some rows state a clone size, as once, few, many or a class for expanded clones.

j_gene: TRBJ1-3; abundance: NA; d_gene: NA; v_gene: TRBV7-3; CDR3nt: TGTGCCAGCAGCTTAATGGGCAGGGAGGACTCTGGAAACACCATATATTTT; CDR3aa: CASSLMGREDSGNTIYF
j_gene: TRBJ1-1; abundance: NA; d_gene: NA; v_gene: TRBV5-6; CDR3nt: TGTGCCAGCAGCTTGGCCCGGGCGGGGACTGAAGCTTTCTTT; CDR3aa: CASSLARAGTEAFF
j_gene: TRBJ1-6; abundance: NA; d_gene: TRBD1; v_gene: TRBV9; CDR3nt: TGTGCCAGCAGCTCGCCCCCCAATCCAGGGGGCCGGAATTCACCCCTCCACTTT; CDR3aa: CASSSPPNPGGRNSPLHF
j_gene: TRBJ1-5; abundance: NA; d_gene: NA; v_gene: TRBV28; CDR3nt: TGTGCCAGCAGTTTATCGTCCAGGGATAGCAATCAGCCCCAGCATTTT; CDR3aa: CASSLSSRDSNQPQHF
j_gene: TRBJ2-2; abundance: NA; d_gene: TRBD1; v_gene: TRBV5-4; CDR3nt: TGTGCCAGCAGCTTGGGAGGACAGGGGACCCTAAACACCGGGGAGCTGTTTTTT; CDR3aa: CASSLGGQGTLNTGELFF
j_gene: TRBJ2-7; abundance: NA; d_gene: NA; v_gene: TRBV27; CDR3nt: TGTGCCAGCAGCTTCGCGGGGTTGGTCCGGAACGAGCAGTACTTC; CDR3aa: CASSFAGLVRNEQYF
j_gene: TRBJ2-1; abundance: NA; d_gene: NA; v_gene: TRBV5-1; CDR3nt: TGCGCCAGCAGCTTCGCCGTCACGTACAGTTTCCCCTACAATGAGCAGTTCTTC; CDR3aa: CASSFAVTYSFPYNEQFF
j_gene: TRBJ1-5; abundance: NA; d_gene: TRBD1; v_gene: TRBV19; CDR3nt: TGTGCCAGTAGTATATGGGGACAGGGGGAATATAGCAATCAGCCCCAGCATTTT; CDR3aa: CASSIWGQGEYSNQPQHF
j_gene: TRBJ1-4; abundance: NA; d_gene: NA; v_gene: TRBV30; CDR3nt: TGTGCCTGGAGTGTACCCGTATCCCGGGATAGGAAGGAAAAACTGTTTTTT; CDR3aa: CAWSVPVSRDRKEKLFF
j_gene: TRBJ1-6; abundance: NA; d_gene: NA; v_gene: TRBV30; CDR3nt: TGTGCCTGGAACAGGGCGGGTGTGAATTCACCCCTCCACTTT; CDR3aa: CAWNRAGVNSPLHF
j_gene: TRBJ1-5; abundance: NA; d_gene: NA; v_gene: TRBV30; CDR3nt: TGTGCCTGGAGGCGGGGGGATCATAGCAATCAGCCCCAGCATTTT; CDR3aa: CAWRRGDHSNQPQHF
j_gene: TRBJ2-5; abundance: NA; d_gene: TRBD2; v_gene: TRBV2; CDR3nt: TGTGCCAGCAGTGAAGTAGGGACTAGCGGGACCCAAGAGCAGTACTTC; CDR3aa: CASSEVGTSGTQEQYF
j_gene: TRBJ2-7; abundance: NA; d_gene: TRBD2; v_gene: TRBV15; CDR3nt: TGTGCCACCAGCAGAGCCTCTAGCGGGGCCCACTACGAGCAGTACTTC; CDR3aa: CATSRASSGAHYEQYF
j_gene: TRBJ2-1; abundance: NA; d_gene: NA; v_gene: TRBV28; CDR3nt: TGTGCCAGCAGTTTAGCGGGGAGCTCCTACAATGAGCAGTTCTTC; CDR3aa: CASSLAGSSYNEQFF
j_gene: TRBJ1-2; abundance: NA; d_gene: TRBD1; v_gene: TRBV7-9; CDR3nt: TGTGCCAGCAGCTTACGTACAGGGGACAACTATGGCTACACCTTC; CDR3aa: CASSLRTGDNYGYTF
j_gene: TRBJ1-4; abundance: once; d_gene: NA; v_gene: TRBV4-3; CDR3nt: TGCGCCAGCAGCCGGGGGGGGCAGCTTGCAACTAATGAAAAACTGTTTTTT; CDR3aa: CASSRGGQLATNEKLFF